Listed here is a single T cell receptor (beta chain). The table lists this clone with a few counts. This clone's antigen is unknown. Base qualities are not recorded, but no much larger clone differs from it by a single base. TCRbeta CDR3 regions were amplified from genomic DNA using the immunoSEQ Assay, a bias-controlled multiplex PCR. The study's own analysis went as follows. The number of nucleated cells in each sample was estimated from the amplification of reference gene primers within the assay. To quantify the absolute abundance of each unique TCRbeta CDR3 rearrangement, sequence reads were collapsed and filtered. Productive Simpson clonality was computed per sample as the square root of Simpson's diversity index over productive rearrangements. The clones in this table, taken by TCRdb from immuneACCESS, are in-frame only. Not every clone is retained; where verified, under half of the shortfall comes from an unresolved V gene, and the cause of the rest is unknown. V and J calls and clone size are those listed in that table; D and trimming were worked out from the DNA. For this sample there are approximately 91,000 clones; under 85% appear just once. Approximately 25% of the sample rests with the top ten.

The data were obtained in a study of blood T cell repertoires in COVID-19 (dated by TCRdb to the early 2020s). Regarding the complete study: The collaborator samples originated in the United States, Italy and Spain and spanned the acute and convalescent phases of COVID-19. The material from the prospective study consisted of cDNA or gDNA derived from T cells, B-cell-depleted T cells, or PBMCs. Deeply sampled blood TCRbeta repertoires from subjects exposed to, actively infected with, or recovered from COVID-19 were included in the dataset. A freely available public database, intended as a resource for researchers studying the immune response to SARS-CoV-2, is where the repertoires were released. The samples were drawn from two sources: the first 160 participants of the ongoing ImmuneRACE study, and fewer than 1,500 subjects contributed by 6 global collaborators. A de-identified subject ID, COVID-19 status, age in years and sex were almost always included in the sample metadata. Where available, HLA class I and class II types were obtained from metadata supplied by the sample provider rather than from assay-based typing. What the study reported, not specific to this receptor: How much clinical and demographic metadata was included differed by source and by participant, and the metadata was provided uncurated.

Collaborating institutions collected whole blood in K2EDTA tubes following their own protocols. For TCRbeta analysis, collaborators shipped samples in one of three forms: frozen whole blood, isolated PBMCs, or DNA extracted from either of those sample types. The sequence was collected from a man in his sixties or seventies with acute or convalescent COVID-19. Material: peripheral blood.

The DNA sequence follows: TGTGCCAGTAGTGAGGACACCTCCTACGAGCAGTACTTC. The resulting protein is CASSEDTSYEQYF. The chain is encoded by TRBV19 joined to TRBJ2-7, and TRBD1 may be the D gene, going by 5 matching bases. Based on the germline V gene (reference sequence), the CDR1 and CDR2 sequences are LNHDA and SQIVND. V loses 5 bases of germline sequence and J loses 0 bases, and the interval between the two ends is 8 bases. Including cysteine and phenylalanine, the CDR3 has 13 amino acids. Solely the CDR3 DNA is kept, with 39 bases framed from the first base.